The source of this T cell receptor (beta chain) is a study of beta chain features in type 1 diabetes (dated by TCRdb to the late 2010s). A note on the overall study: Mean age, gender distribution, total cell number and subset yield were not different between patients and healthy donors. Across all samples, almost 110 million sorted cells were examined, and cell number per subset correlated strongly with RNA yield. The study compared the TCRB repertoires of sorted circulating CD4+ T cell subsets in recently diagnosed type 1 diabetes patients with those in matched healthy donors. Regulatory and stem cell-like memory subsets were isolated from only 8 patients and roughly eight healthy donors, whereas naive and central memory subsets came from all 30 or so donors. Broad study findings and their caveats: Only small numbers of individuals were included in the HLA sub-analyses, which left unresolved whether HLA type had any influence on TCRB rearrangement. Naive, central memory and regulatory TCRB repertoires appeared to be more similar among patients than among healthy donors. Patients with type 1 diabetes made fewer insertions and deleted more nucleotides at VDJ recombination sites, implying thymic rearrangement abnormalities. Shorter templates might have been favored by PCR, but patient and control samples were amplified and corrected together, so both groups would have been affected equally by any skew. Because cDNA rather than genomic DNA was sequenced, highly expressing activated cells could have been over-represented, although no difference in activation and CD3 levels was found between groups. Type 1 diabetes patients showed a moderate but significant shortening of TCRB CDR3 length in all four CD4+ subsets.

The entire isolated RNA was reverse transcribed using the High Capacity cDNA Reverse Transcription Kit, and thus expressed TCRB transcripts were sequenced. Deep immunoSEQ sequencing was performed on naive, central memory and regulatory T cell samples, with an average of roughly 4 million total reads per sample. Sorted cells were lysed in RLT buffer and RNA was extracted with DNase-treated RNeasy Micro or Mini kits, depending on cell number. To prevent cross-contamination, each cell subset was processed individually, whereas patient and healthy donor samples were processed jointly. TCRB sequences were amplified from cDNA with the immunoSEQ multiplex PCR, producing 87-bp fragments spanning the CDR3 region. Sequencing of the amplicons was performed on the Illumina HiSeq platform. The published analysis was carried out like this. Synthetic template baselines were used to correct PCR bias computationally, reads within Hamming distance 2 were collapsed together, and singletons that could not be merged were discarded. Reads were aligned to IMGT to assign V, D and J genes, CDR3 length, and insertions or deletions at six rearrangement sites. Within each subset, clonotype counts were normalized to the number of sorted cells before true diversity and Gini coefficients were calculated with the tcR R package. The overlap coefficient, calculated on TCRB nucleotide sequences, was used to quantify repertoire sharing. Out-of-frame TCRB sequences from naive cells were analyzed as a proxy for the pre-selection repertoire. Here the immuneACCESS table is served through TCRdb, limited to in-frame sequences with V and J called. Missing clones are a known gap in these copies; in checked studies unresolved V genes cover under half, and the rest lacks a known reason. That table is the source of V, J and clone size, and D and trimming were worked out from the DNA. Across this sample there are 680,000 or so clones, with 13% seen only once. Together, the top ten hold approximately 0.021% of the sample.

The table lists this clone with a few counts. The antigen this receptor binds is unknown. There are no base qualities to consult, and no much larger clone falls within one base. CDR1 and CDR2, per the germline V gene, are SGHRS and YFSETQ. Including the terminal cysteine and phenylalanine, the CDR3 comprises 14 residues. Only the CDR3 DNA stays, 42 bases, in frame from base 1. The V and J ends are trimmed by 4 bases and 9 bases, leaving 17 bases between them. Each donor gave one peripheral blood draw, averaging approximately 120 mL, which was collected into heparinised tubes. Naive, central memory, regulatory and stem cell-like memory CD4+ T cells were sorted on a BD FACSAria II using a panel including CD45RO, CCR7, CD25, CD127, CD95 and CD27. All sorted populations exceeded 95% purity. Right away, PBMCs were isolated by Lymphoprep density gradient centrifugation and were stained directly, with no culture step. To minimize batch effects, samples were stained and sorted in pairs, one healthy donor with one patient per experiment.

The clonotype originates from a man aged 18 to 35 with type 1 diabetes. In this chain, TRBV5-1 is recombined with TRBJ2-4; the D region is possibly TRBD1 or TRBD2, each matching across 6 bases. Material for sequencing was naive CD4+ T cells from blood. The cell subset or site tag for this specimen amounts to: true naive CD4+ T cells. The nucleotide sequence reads TGCGCCAGCAGCGACCGGGACACCGGGGGCATTCAGTACTTC. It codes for CASSDRDTGGIQYF.